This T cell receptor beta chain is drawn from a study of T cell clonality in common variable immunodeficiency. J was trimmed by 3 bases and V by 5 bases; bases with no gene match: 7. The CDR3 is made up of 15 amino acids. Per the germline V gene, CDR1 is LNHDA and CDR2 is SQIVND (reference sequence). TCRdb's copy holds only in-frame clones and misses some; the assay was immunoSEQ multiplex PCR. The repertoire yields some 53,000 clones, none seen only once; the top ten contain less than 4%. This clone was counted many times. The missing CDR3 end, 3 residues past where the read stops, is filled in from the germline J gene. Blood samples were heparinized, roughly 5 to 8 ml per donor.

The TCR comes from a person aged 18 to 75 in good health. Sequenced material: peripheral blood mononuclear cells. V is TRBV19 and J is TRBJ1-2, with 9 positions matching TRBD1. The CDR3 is CASSPHRGLDYGYTF. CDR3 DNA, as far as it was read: TGTGCCAGTAGTCCCCACAGGGGGCTCGACTATGGC.